The next 11 T cell receptor beta chains were all read from a single sample in a study of OX40 agonist ivuxolimab in advanced cancers. Clones were sequenced by immunoSEQ multiplex PCR, and TCRdb holds only the in-frame ones, with some missing. The sample has tens of thousands of clones, about four fifths seen once; the top ten hold approximately 20%. Sequences were derived from CD4+ or CD8+ T cells sorted from blood, sampled in a trial of the OX40 agonist ivuxolimab. The receptors shown here come from an adult with an advanced solid tumor such as melanoma, head and neck, liver or kidney cancer.

The chain is built from TRBV19 and TRBJ2-2, with 9 bases fitting TRBD2. Germline V gives CDR1 LNHDA, CDR2 SQIVND (reference sequence). CDR3 length equals 15 residues. V lost 1 base, J lost 6 bases, and 3 bases stayed unmatched. The CDR3 DNA reads as TGTGCCAGTAGTATAGGGCTAGCGGGACCCGGGGAGCTGTTTTTT. It is translated as CASSIGLAGPGELFF.

J is TRBJ2-5 and V is TRBV10-1; unclear D gene. This CDR3 is built from 13 residues. Trimming took 1 base from V and 5 from J, leaving 8 bases between them. The germline CDR1 and CDR2 sequences are WNHNN and SYGVQD (reference sequence). For the CDR3, the DNA is TGCGCCAGCAGTGAGTTACTTTGGGAGACCCAGTACTTC. Translated: CASSELLWETQYF.

The chain is built from TRBV5-4 and TRBJ1-4; a weak D match, TRBD1 (5 bases). The CDR3 is made up of 16 amino acids. Germline lookup yields CDR1 SGHNT and CDR2 YYREEE (reference sequence). V dropped 2 bases and J dropped 0 bases, with 11 bases sitting between them. The CDR3 DNA reads TGTGCCAGCAGCTTAGTGGGGGATGCAACTAATGAAAAACTGTTTTTT. Translating it yields CASSLVGDATNEKLFF.

The gene calls are TRBV29-1 and TRBJ2-7; 8 nucleotides match TRBD1. The trim removed 2 bases at V and 0 bases at J, leaving 9 bases unmatched. The CDR3 is 16 residues long. CDR1 is SQVTM and CDR2 is ANQGSEA in the germline V gene. The CDR3: CSVEIRRTGLSYEQYF. CDR3 bases: TGCAGCGTTGAAATACGTCGGACAGGGCTCTCCTACGAGCAGTACTTC.

The chain combines TRBV29-1 with TRBJ1-1; TRBD1 matches at 7 bases. This CDR3 has 16 residues. The V gene end was trimmed by 6 bases and the J gene end by 1 base; junction bases not matched to a gene: 14. From germline, CDR1 is SQVTM and CDR2 ANQGSEA. For the CDR3, the DNA is TGCAGCGTAGTAGGGCTACAGGGACAGCCGAACACTGAAGCTTTCTTT. This encodes CSVVGLQGQPNTEAFF.

A single count supports this clone. The chain joins TRBV4-2 to TRBJ2-3, with D hard to call. V was clipped by 4 bases and J by 10 bases, with 12 bases between them. Germline V gene data show CDR1 as LGHNA and CDR2 as YNFKEQ. This CDR3 has 12 residues. The CDR3 here is CASSPPGVAQYF. The CDR3 nucleotides are TGTGCCAGCAGCCCCCCGGGTGTAGCGCAGTATTTT.

The chain uses TRBV10-2 and TRBJ2-2; tentatively, D is TRBD1 (5 bases). Germline V gene lookup returns CDR1 WSHSY and CDR2 SAAADI. CDR3 length equals 13 residues. Trimming pared 11 bases from V and 5 bases from J, leaving 15 bases between. The CDR3 loop is CAVRTRVTGELFF. The CDR3 DNA follows: TGCGCCGTCCGAACCAGGGTAACCGGGGAGCTGTTTTTT.

The rearrangement joins TRBV6-5 to TRBJ1-5; D unresolved. This CDR3 contains 15 residues. V was cut by 4 bases and J by 0 bases, with 10 bases left in between. Per the germline V gene, CDR1 is MNHEY and CDR2 is SVGAGI. CDR3 protein: CASSFSRSSNQPQHF. The CDR3 DNA is TGTGCCAGCAGTTTCTCCCGTTCTAGCAATCAGCCCCAGCATTTT.

This chain connects TRBV15 to TRBJ2-5; D is unresolved. Germline-derived CDR1 and CDR2 are LNHNV and YYDKDF (reference sequence). V shed 5 bases and J shed 5 bases, with 15 bases lying between them. The CDR3 extends over 14 amino acids. CDR3 nucleotides: TGTGCCACCAGCCTCCCCTCGGTCCAGGAGACCCAGTACTTC. It translates to CATSLPSVQETQYF.

V and J are TRBV2 and TRBJ2-7; D is unclear. The CDR3 is made up of 13 amino acids. CDR1 is SNHLY, CDR2 FYNNEI, per germline. Between the trimmed V and J ends, which lost 5 bases and 6 bases, there was a span of 14 bases. CDR3 sequence (DNA): TGTGCCAGCAGTTGGCCCGCTTGGGGCGAGCAGTACTTC. Its protein product is CASSWPAWGEQYF.

The chain recombines TRBV28 with TRBJ2-3; TRBD2 agrees at 8 bases. V was pared by 5 bases and J by 5 bases, with 3 bases of the junction left unmatched. There are 13 residues in the CDR3. Per the germline V gene, CDR1 is MDHEN and CDR2 is SYDVKM. DNA of the CDR3: TGTGCCAGCAGTCCCGGGGGGGGAGATACGCAGTATTTT. This translates into CASSPGGGDTQYF.